This TCR beta chain comes out of a study of T cell repertoires in cytomegalovirus infection. Study information: CMV infection plus the matching HLA type was flagged by public TCR beta signatures.

Germline V gene lookup returns CDR1 SGHTA and CDR2 FQGNSA. This CDR3 comprises 13 residues. Trimming removed 1 base from V and 7 bases from J; junction bases left unmatched: 2. This clonotype showed up many times. Its antigen is currently unknown. TCRdb itself ran the reads through MiXCR, one entry per CDR3 protein. The sample lists some 250,000 distinct CDR3 sequences; approximately 9.2% were seen once. Overall study results and limits: Public TCR beta family frequency separated CMV-and-HLA carriers, including in an independent cohort. The ex vivo response was dominated by HLA-C-restricted CMV-specific TCR beta clonotypes.

Input material: PBMCs. The origin of this receptor is a human donor in good health (CMV status not recorded). Some clones in this sample may be carry-over from other donors' samples. The chain is built from TRBV7-2 and TRBJ2-7; the match to TRBD2 covers 9 bases. The CDR3 here is CASSLELAGEQYF. CDR3 nucleotide sequence: TGTGCCAGCAGCTTAGAACTAGCGGGTGAGCAGTACTTC.